Presented here are 8 T cell receptor beta chains from one specimen sequenced in a study of post-analysis software for immune sequencing data. No antigen has been assigned to these receptors. Findings and limits, study-wide: Patients showed TRBV5-6, TRBV5-1 and TRBV20-1 among several TRBV segments more frequent than in controls.

TCR beta cDNA libraries included unique molecular identifiers. TCRdb processed the PCR reads anew with MiXCR; each CDR3 protein has one entry. Here the sample spans fewer than 550,000 distinct CDR3 sequences, approximately 34% being singletons. The source material was blood. All receptors derive from a girl younger than 18 with multiple sclerosis.

This clonotype turned up a few times. The chain employs TRBV10-3 and TRBJ2-5, with D possibly called TRBD1 or TRBD2 (6 bases each). Germline-derived CDR1 and CDR2 are ENHRY and SYGVKD. The germline V and J ends were trimmed by 4 bases and 4 bases, with 16 bases remaining between them. The CDR3 extends over 15 amino acids. The CDR3 DNA sequence: TGTGCCATCAGTGGTCTGGGGGGCCCCGGAGAGACCCAGTACTTC. This encodes CAISGLGGPGETQYF.

The V gene is TRBV10-1, the J gene TRBJ1-1; no clear D gene. Between the trimmed V and J ends, which lost 1 base and 1 base, there was a span of 4 bases. This CDR3 comprises 13 residues. CDR1 and CDR2 (germline): WNHNN, SYGVQD (reference sequence). CDR3 amino acids: CASSEYWNTEAFF. The CDR3 coding sequence is TGCGCCAGCAGTGAGTATTGGAACACTGAAGCTTTCTTT.

The genes are TRBV20-1 and TRBJ1-1; D ambiguous. The CDR3 runs to 11 residues. Trimming left V 4 bases short and J 1 base short, with 4 bases between. The germline gives CDR1 DFQATT, CDR2 SNEGSKA (reference sequence). The CDR3 spells CSAKGNTEAFF. CDR3 nucleotides: TGCAGTGCTAAAGGGAACACTGAAGCTTTCTTT.

This clonotype was counted between two and nine times. The chain couples TRBV5-1 to TRBJ2-7; tentative D call: TRBD2 (6 bases). The germline gives CDR1 SGHRS, CDR2 YFSETQ. Trimming pared 0 bases from V and 2 bases from J, leaving 12 bases between. The CDR3 runs to 15 residues. This chain's CDR3 is CASSLGVGRTYEQYF. DNA of the CDR3: TGCGCCAGCAGCTTGGGGGTAGGGAGGACCTACGAGCAGTACTTC.

The genes are TRBV29-1 and TRBJ2-7; possible D gene TRBD2, 5 bases. CDR1 and CDR2 (germline): SQVTM, ANQGSEA. Trimming left V 3 bases short and J 0 bases short, with 15 bases between. The CDR3 loop spans 15 amino acids. The CDR3 DNA is TGCAGCGTTGAGACTGATGGAGGTGACTCCTACGAGCAGTACTTC. It yields the protein CSVETDGGDSYEQYF.

The chain employs TRBV27 and TRBJ2-7; 13 bases match TRBD2. J gave up 10 bases and V 9 bases, and 21 bases lay outside the gene matches. Germline CDR1 is MNHEY and CDR2 is SMNVEV (reference sequence). The CDR3 length is 17 residues. The CDR3 coding sequence is TGTGCCAGTCGAAGGACTAGCGGGGGCCCCCTGGCGTTTACCCAGTACTTC. Protein product: CASRRTSGGPLAFTQYF.

This clonotype was picked up a small number of times. The chain uses TRBV10-3 and TRBJ2-5, with D perhaps matching TRBD2 (6 bases). V shed 4 bases and J shed 4 bases, with 16 bases lying between them. This CDR3 contains 15 residues. Germline V gives CDR1 ENHRY, CDR2 SYGVKD. The chain's CDR3 is CAISVMPMGGETQYF. The CDR3 DNA sequence: TGTGCCATCAGTGTTATGCCGATGGGAGGAGAGACCCAGTACTTC.

This clonotype was picked up many times. The chain recombines TRBV20-1 with TRBJ2-7; TRBD2 might be the D (6 bases). The CDR3 is made up of 14 amino acids. V lost 5 bases, J lost 5 bases, and 19 bases lay in between. Germline assignment: CDR1 DFQATT and CDR2 SNEGSKA (reference sequence). CDR3 region: CSAAGLLYTHEQYF. DNA for the CDR3: TGCAGTGCTGCGGGACTTCTTTACACCCACGAGCAGTACTTC.